This T cell receptor (beta chain) was obtained from a study of blood T cells in healthy people across ages. This CDR3 is built from 14 residues. The germline V and J ends were trimmed by 4 bases and 9 bases, with 17 bases remaining between them. In germline, CDR1 is SGHRS, CDR2 YFSETQ. No fewer than 5 micrograms of total RNA were isolated from every sample. Study-wide points: Older age went with lower TCR beta diversity per million T cells, in a roughly linear way.

Using a J-beta primer mix together with a sample-barcoded 5' primer, a second PCR was run for roughly 7 to 11 cycles. CDR3-containing paired-end reads numbered at least 3 million in each sample. TCRdb itself ran the 5' RACE reads through MiXCR, one entry per CDR3 protein. The sample lists roughly 1.4 million distinct CDR3 sequences, around 59% occurring once. This clonotype was observed a few times. Its antigen is undetermined. V is TRBV5-1 and J is TRBJ2-1; no definite D call. This receptor was taken from a man between 18 and 29 years old in good health. The source material was blood. CDR3 in amino acids: CASSPGLGLAEQFF. CDR3 DNA sequence: TGCGCCAGCAGCCCGGGTTTAGGTTTGGCTGAGCAGTTCTTC.